The 27 T cell receptor beta chains below were found in one sample sequenced in a study of CD8 T cells in Susac syndrome. The RNA, about 0.5 to 1 ug, was put through reverse transcription using random hexamers. TCRdb reprocessed the immunoSEQ multiplex PCR reads via MiXCR and lists one record per CDR3 protein. This table holds 20,000 to 25,000 distinct CDR3 sequences, 85% to 95% found once. Specimen: CD8+ T cells from PBMCs. The receptors originated from a human donor in good health.

The J gene is TRBJ1-5, the V gene TRBV7-9, with D possibly TRBD1 on 5 matching bases. The V end lost 5 bases, the J end lost 9 bases, and 14 bases lay between the germline ends. This CDR3 is built from 13 residues. Germline lookup yields CDR1 SEHNR and CDR2 FQNEAQ (reference sequence). The CDR3 nucleotides are TGTGCCAGCAGCGGGACCGCGCCTGGGCCCCAGCATTTT. It yields the protein CASSGTAPGPQHF.

CDR3 amino acids: CSVERLANNNEQFF. The CDR3 DNA sequence: TGCAGCGTTGAACGACTAGCGAACAACAATGAGCAGTTCTTC. The chain is built from TRBV29-1 and TRBJ2-1, with 8 positions matching TRBD2. The CDR3 length is 14 residues. Trimming at V came to 2 bases and at J to 5 bases, leaving 5 bases not matched to a gene. Looked up from germline, CDR1 is SQVTM and CDR2 is ANQGSEA.

The chain couples TRBV7-9 to TRBJ2-1; TRBD1 aligns across 8 bases. The CDR3 has 16 amino acids. V was pared by 5 bases and J by 3 bases, with 9 bases of the junction left unmatched. From germline, CDR1 is SEHNR and CDR2 FQNEAQ (reference sequence). CDR3 bases: TGTGCCAGCAGCCCCCTTACGGACAGGGACTACAATGAGCAGTTCTTC. Its protein is CASSPLTDRDYNEQFF. The entire variable domain, with the rest obtained from reference TRBV7-9 and TRBJ2-1, is as follows: DTGVSQNPRHKITKRGQNVTFRCDPISEHNRLYWYRQTLGQGPEFLTYFQNEAQLEKSRLLSDRFSAERPKGSFSTLEIQRTEQGDSAMYLCASSPLTDRDYNEQFFGPGTRLTVL.

The chain links TRBV6-5 to TRBJ1-4; D possibly corresponds to TRBD1 (5 bases). The CDR3 contains 13 residues. CDR1 and CDR2 (germline): MNHEY, SVGAGI. V shed 7 bases and J shed 7 bases, with 13 bases lying between them. The CDR3: CASTLLGGEKLFF. CDR3 sequence (DNA): TGTGCCAGCACCCTGCTGGGGGGTGAAAAACTGTTTTTT.

This rearrangement joins TRBV5-6 to TRBJ2-1; 7 bases match TRBD2. V lost 4 bases, J lost 10 bases, and 11 bases stayed unmatched. The germline V gene encodes CDR1 SGHDT and CDR2 YYEEEE. CDR3 length: 14 residues. This CDR3 is CASSPGDYRAEQFF. DNA for the CDR3: TGTGCCAGCAGCCCGGGGGACTACCGGGCCGAGCAGTTCTTC.

This chain connects TRBV13 to TRBJ2-7, with D perhaps TRBD1 (6 bases). CDR1 is PRHDT and CDR2 is FYEKMQ in the germline V gene (reference sequence). Trimming took off 4 bases at V and 6 bases at J, with 13 bases between the two ends. The CDR3 has 13 residues. CDR3 sequence: CASSSGTPGEQYF. CDR3 bases: TGTGCCAGCAGCTCCGGGACACCAGGCGAGCAGTACTTC. The full variable domain, its missing parts supplied by reference TRBV13 and TRBJ2-7, is AAGVIQSPRHLIKEKRETATLKCYPIPRHDTVYWYQQGPGQDPQFLISFYEKMQSDKGSIPDRFSAQQFSDYHSELNMSSLELGDSALYFCASSSGTPGEQYFGPGTRLTVT.

This clonotype has only one observation. This chain uses TRBV7-8 with TRBJ2-4; 13 nucleotides line up with TRBD2. Germline V lookup: CDR1 SGHVS, CDR2 FQNEAQ. CDR3 size: 17 residues. V was clipped by 5 bases and J by 7 bases; unmatched bases: 11. CDR3 bases: TGTGCCAGCAGCCCCCGGACTAGCGGGGGACGGCTCAACATTCAGTACTTC. This codes for CASSPRTSGGRLNIQYF.

The CDR3 nucleotides read TGTGCCAGCAGCCAATGGACAGGGTTGACCTACGAGCAGTACTTC. Translating gives CASSQWTGLTYEQYF. The chain uses TRBV3-1 and TRBJ2-7; TRBD1 aligns across 8 bases. Germline CDR1 reads LGHDT; CDR2 reads YNNKEL (reference sequence). This CDR3 comprises 15 residues. The ends lost 2 bases at V and 2 bases at J; junction bases unmatched: 5.

The chain employs TRBV27 and TRBJ2-3; D ambiguous. Germline V lookup: CDR1 MNHEY, CDR2 SMNVEV (reference sequence). Trimming removed 5 bases at V and 2 bases at J, with 11 bases between. CDR3 size: 14 residues. The DNA of the CDR3 is TGTGCCAGCAGTCATGGGCTCATCACAGATACGCAGTATTTT. This codes for CASSHGLITDTQYF.

The rearrangement links TRBV20-1 to TRBJ2-7; D gene uncertain. Trimming stripped 0 bases from V and 0 bases from J, with 15 bases between. In germline, CDR1 is DFQATT, CDR2 SNEGSKA (reference sequence). CDR3 size: 16 residues. This CDR3 is CSARDGERIYSYEQYF. The CDR3 DNA sequence: TGCAGTGCTAGAGATGGGGAAAGGATTTACTCCTACGAGCAGTACTTC.

The CDR3 loop reads CASSPPASGQGRRETQYF. In DNA form, the CDR3 reads TGTGCCAGCAGCCCCCCGGCGTCGGGACAGGGAAGGAGAGAGACCCAGTACTTC. The chain recombines TRBV7-9 with TRBJ2-5; 9 bases fit TRBD1. Germline assignment: CDR1 SEHNR and CDR2 FQNEAQ (reference sequence). V lost 5 bases, J lost 4 bases, and 17 bases stayed unmatched. The CDR3 is made up of 18 amino acids.

This clonotype was detected only once. The rearrangement joins TRBV12-3 or TRBV12-4 to TRBJ1-1; D not certain. V was clipped by 4 bases and J by 1 base, with 10 bases between them. The CDR3 covers 14 residues. The CDR3 DNA sequence: TGTGCCAGCAGTTGGGCAGGTACGAACACTGAAGCTTTCTTT. Translating gives CASSWAGTNTEAFF.

J is TRBJ2-2 and V is TRBV4-1, with 7 bases that match TRBD2. This CDR3 has 14 residues. The V gene's germline CDR1 is MGHRA and CDR2 YSYEKL. J lost 1 base, V lost 10 bases, and 6 bases had no gene match. Here the CDR3 DNA reads TGCGCCACCACGGGGGGAGGGAACACCGGGGAGCTGTTTTTT. It translates to CATTGGGNTGELFF.

The chain employs TRBV7-9 and TRBJ1-5; 8 bases map to TRBD1. Germline CDR1 is SEHNR and CDR2 is FQNEAQ (reference sequence). The CDR3 runs to 16 residues. V lost 5 bases to trimming and J lost 5 bases; unmatched junction nucleotides: 11. The DNA for the CDR3 is TGTGCCAGCAGCGATCGCAGGAACAGGGGGGATCAGCCCCAGCATTTT. Amino acid sequence: CASSDRRNRGDQPQHF.

The V and J genes are TRBV6-6 and TRBJ2-7, with 10 nucleotides matching TRBD2. Germline assignment: CDR1 MNHNY and CDR2 SVGAGI (reference sequence). Unmatched junction bases numbered 7, after V lost 4 bases and J lost 4 bases. CDR3 length: 15 amino acids. CDR3 DNA: TGTGCCAGCAGTTTTACTAGCGGGGAATATTACGAGCAGTACTTC. It encodes CASSFTSGEYYEQYF.

The rearrangement joins TRBV29-1 to TRBJ2-6, with TRBD1 matching over 9 bases. The CDR3 covers 17 residues. J lost 1 base, V lost 5 bases, and 9 bases had no gene match. CDR1 and CDR2 (germline): SQVTM, ANQGSEA. DNA for the CDR3: TGCAGCGTTCCCGTTAGGGACAGGGATTCTGGGGCCAACGTCCTGACTTTC. The encoded protein is CSVPVRDRDSGANVLTF.

The rearrangement joins TRBV4-1 to TRBJ1-2, with a weak D call TRBD1 (5 bases). The germline V and J ends were trimmed by 6 bases and 8 bases, with 22 bases remaining between them. CDR3 length: 15 residues. Germline CDR1 MGHRA, CDR2 YSYEKL. For the CDR3, the DNA is TGCGCCAGCAGATTGAGTGGGCAGGGTACGGGAGGCTACACCTTC. It codes for CASRLSGQGTGGYTF.

J is TRBJ1-1 and V is TRBV2; D remains unclear. The germline V gene encodes CDR1 SNHLY and CDR2 FYNNEI. The CDR3 has 15 residues. V was pared by 2 bases and J by 0 bases, with 10 bases between. The CDR3 protein is CASSEPRSLNTEAFF. CDR3 DNA: TGTGCCAGCAGTGAACCCCGAAGTTTGAACACTGAAGCTTTCTTT.

This chain links TRBV12-3 or TRBV12-4 with TRBJ2-1, with 10 bases lining up with TRBD2. This CDR3 region has 14 residues. With 10 bases clipped from V and 0 bases from J, the junction kept 3 bases outside the gene matches. The CDR3 loop reads CATQRGGSYNEQFF. For the CDR3, the DNA is TGTGCCACCCAGCGGGGGGGCTCCTACAATGAGCAGTTCTTC.

The chain is built from TRBV5-1 and TRBJ2-1; D is ambiguous. The V and J ends lost 0 bases and 8 bases respectively, with 18 bases between them. This CDR3 has 16 residues. Germline CDR1 and CDR2: SGHRS and YFSETQ. CDR3 region: CASSLEAATNQDEQFF. The DNA of the CDR3 is TGCGCCAGCAGCTTGGAGGCAGCCACAAATCAGGATGAGCAGTTCTTC.

The genes are TRBV4-3 and TRBJ2-3; perhaps TRBD2 as D (7 bases). The CDR3 is 15 residues long. Looked up from germline, CDR1 is LGHNA and CDR2 is YSLEER. Trimming stripped 0 bases from V and 2 bases from J, with 9 bases between. The CDR3 is CASSQEGGPTDTQYF. CDR3 DNA: TGCGCCAGCAGCCAAGAGGGGGGGCCCACAGATACGCAGTATTTT.

This chain uses TRBV21-1 with TRBJ2-3; the D call in the table, TRBD1, was not verified against the DNA. TRBV21-1 is tagged as a pseudogene. The CDR3 extends over 19 amino acids. The CDR3 sequence: CASSKAGFTNRGITDTQYF. CDR3 bases: TGTGCCAGCAGCAAAGCCGGCTTCACCAACAGGGGGATCACAGATACGCAGTATTTT.

The rearrangement uses TRBV5-1 and TRBJ1-2; D call uncertain. The CDR3 extends over 15 amino acids. Trimming took off 0 bases at V and 4 bases at J, with 13 bases between the two ends. Germline V gene sequence: CDR1 SGHRS, CDR2 YFSETQ. CDR3 coding DNA: TGCGCCAGCAGCTTGGAAATCGGCAGCTCCTATGGCTACACCTTC. Translating it yields CASSLEIGSSYGYTF.

The chain employs TRBV24-1 and TRBJ2-1; D remains unclear. The germline V gene has CDR1 KGHDR and CDR2 SFDVKD. The CDR3 loop spans 13 amino acids. The V end was cut by 3 bases, the J end by 9 bases, with 11 bases between. CDR3 nucleotide sequence: TGTGCCACCAGTGATAACAGTACGCCTGAGCAGTTCTTC. Its protein is CATSDNSTPEQFF.

V and J are TRBV27 and TRBJ2-7; 8 positions match TRBD2. Germline-derived CDR1 and CDR2 are MNHEY and SMNVEV (reference sequence). Trimming cost V 4 bases and J 5 bases; bases outside gene matches: 7. This CDR3 has 14 residues. CDR3 residues: CASSSGGATHEQYF. In DNA, the CDR3 is TGTGCCAGCAGTTCCGGGGGGGCCACCCACGAGCAGTACTTC.

The chain links TRBV5-1 to TRBJ2-7; D unresolved. The V end lost 4 bases, the J end lost 2 bases, and 7 bases lay between the germline ends. The CDR3 covers 12 residues. In germline, CDR1 is SGHRS, CDR2 YFSETQ. CDR3: CASSTVPYEQYF. The CDR3 DNA follows: TGCGCCAGCAGCACAGTCCCCTACGAGCAGTACTTC.

V is TRBV7-6 and J is TRBJ1-5, with D possibly being TRBD1 (5 bases). Germline assignment: CDR1 SGHVS and CDR2 FNYEAQ. The CDR3 contains 14 residues. Trimming took off 1 base at V and 3 bases at J, with 7 bases between the two ends. The CDR3 DNA follows: TGTGCCAGCAGCTTAGGACAGACCAATCAGCCCCAGCATTTT. It is translated as CASSLGQTNQPQHF. Based on the CDR3 plus reference TRBV7-6 and TRBJ1-5, the full variable domain is GAGVSQSPRYKVTKRGQDVALRCDPISGHVSLYWYRQALGQGPEFLTYFNYEAQQDKSGLPNDRFSAERPEGSISTLTIQRTEQRDSAMYRCASSLGQTNQPQHFGDGTRLSIL.